In this sample, the clone carrying this TCR beta chain turned up a few times. Its specificity is not known. Everyone who donated was a healthy bone marrow donor. The data stem from a study of cytomegalovirus exposure and HLA in healthy donors. Use of 60 Vbeta and 13 Jbeta primers characterized the PCR. Clones were read by immunoSEQ multiplex PCR, and TCRdb kept only the in-frame ones, dropping some. The repertoire holds 100,000 to 120,000 clones, 9.5% to 15% seen once, with around 16% in the top ten. Study-level findings and limits: Later analysis placed DRB1 highest and HLA-C lowest in TCR association rates, which differed by HLA locus. Most TCR sequences proved rare, with some public TCRs found in many donors.

Material: PBMCs. This TCR was sampled from a man in his forties in good health and CMV-seropositive.

This CDR3 reads CASSLGRAGETQYF. CDR3 nucleotide sequence: TGCGCCAGCAGCTTGGGCCGGGCGGGGGAGACCCAGTACTTC. The J gene is TRBJ2-5, the V gene TRBV5-1, with D possibly TRBD2 on 6 matching bases. The CDR3 has 14 amino acids. Trimming pared 0 bases from V and 5 bases from J, leaving 11 bases between. Germline lookup yields CDR1 SGHRS and CDR2 YFSETQ.